The 32 T cell receptor beta chains below were found in one sample sequenced in a study of technical replicates of blood from a few donors. Libraries were prepared by immunoSEQ multiplex PCR; TCRdb keeps only in-frame clonotypes and omits some of them. The table shows tens of thousands of clones, with approximately 94% occurring only once. Sample: T cells isolated from PBMCs. Receptors were obtained from a human donor in good health.

This chain connects TRBV2 to TRBJ2-7; tentatively, D is TRBD2 (5 bases). V was shortened by 7 bases and J by 5 bases, with 15 bases between the two germline ends. In germline, CDR1 is SNHLY, CDR2 FYNNEI. CDR3 size: 13 residues. The CDR3: CASTGVGLHEQYF. The CDR3 nucleotides read TGTGCCAGCACCGGGGTCGGGCTCCACGAGCAGTACTTC. Combining the CDR3 with reference TRBV2 and TRBJ2-7 gives the whole variable domain EPEVTQTPSHQVTQMGQEVILRCVPISNHLYFYWYRQILGQKVEFLVSFYNNEISEKSEIFDDQFSVERPDGSNFTLKIRSTKLEDSAMYFCASTGVGLHEQYFGPGTRLTVT.

The chain recombines TRBV9 with TRBJ2-7; maybe TRBD2 (7 bases). The CDR3 contains 14 residues. Trimming pared 0 bases from V and 3 bases from J, leaving 10 bases between. CDR1 and CDR2 (germline): SGDLS, YYNGEE. CDR3 sequence: CASSVEGGFYEQYF. The CDR3 DNA sequence: TGTGCCAGCAGCGTAGAGGGGGGGTTCTACGAGCAGTACTTC.

This rearrangement joins TRBV29-1 to TRBJ2-5; D not resolved. The CDR3 has 14 amino acids. In germline, CDR1 is SQVTM, CDR2 ANQGSEA. Trimming removed 4 bases at V and 3 bases at J, with 15 bases between. The CDR3 nucleotides read TGCAGCGTTGGCGGCAGAGGCGAAGAAGAGACCCAGTACTTC. Protein sequence: CSVGGRGEEETQYF.

The chain carries TRBV6-5 and TRBJ2-1, with 8 bases aligning to TRBD2. This CDR3 contains 13 residues. The junction had 6 bases not matched to a gene; V was cut back by 5 bases and J by 9 bases. The germline CDR1 and CDR2 sequences are MNHEY and SVGAGI. This CDR3 is CASSPRTSGEQFF. The CDR3 DNA follows: TGTGCCAGCAGTCCCCGAACTAGCGGTGAGCAGTTCTTC.

This chain uses TRBV9 with TRBJ1-1; D not certain. This CDR3 region has 14 residues. V shed 0 bases and J shed 0 bases, with 6 bases lying between them. Germline loops: CDR1 SGDLS, CDR2 YYNGEE. DNA for the CDR3: TGTGCCAGCAGCGTAGACAGCATGAACACTGAAGCTTTCTTT. Residues: CASSVDSMNTEAFF. Looking up the rest from reference TRBV9 and TRBJ1-1 gives the full variable domain: DSGVTQTPKHLITATGQRVTLRCSPRSGDLSVYWYQQSLDQGLQFLIQYYNGEERAKGNILERFSAQQFPDLHSELNLSSLELGDSALYFCASSVDSMNTEAFFGQGTRLTVV.

The genes are TRBV29-1 and TRBJ2-3, with 11 bases identical to TRBD2. This CDR3 spans 16 amino acids. V lost 5 bases, J lost 6 bases, and 13 bases stayed unmatched. Germline values: CDR1 SQVTM, CDR2 ANQGSEA. DNA of the CDR3: TGCAGCGTTAACGCCGTTACTAGCGGGAGTTATGATACGCAGTATTTT. It specifies CSVNAVTSGSYDTQYF.

The rearrangement joins TRBV19 to TRBJ2-5, with D possibly matching TRBD1 (7 bases). This CDR3 contains 14 residues. V shed 3 bases and J shed 5 bases, with 13 bases lying between them. Germline CDR1 and CDR2: LNHDA and SQIVND (reference sequence). CDR3 sequence (DNA): TGTGCCAGTAGTATCTCGCAGGGGGGCGAGACCCAGTACTTC. Translating gives CASSISQGGETQYF.

This chain uses TRBV5-1 with TRBJ2-1, with 8 nucleotides matching TRBD1. Unmatched junction bases numbered 10, after V lost 4 bases and J lost 1 base. CDR1 is SGHRS and CDR2 is YFSETQ in the germline V gene. There are 17 residues in the CDR3. CDR3 protein: CASSPGQGLVSYNEQFF. CDR3 in DNA: TGCGCCAGCAGCCCCGGACAGGGTTTGGTTTCCTACAATGAGCAGTTCTTC.

The CDR3 DNA reads as TGTGCCAGCAGCCCGAGCTCTGGAAACACCATATATTTT. Encoded protein: CASSPSSGNTIYF. The rearrangement links TRBV9 to TRBJ1-3; no reliable D call. The CDR3 runs 13 residues. Germline CDR1 and CDR2: SGDLS and YYNGEE. Trimming cost V 4 bases and J 0 bases, with 5 bases left between them.

This clone was detected once. The V gene is TRBV19, the J gene TRBJ2-2; D not certain. V was clipped by 0 bases and J by 1 base, with 3 bases between them. Germline-derived CDR1 and CDR2 are LNHDA and SQIVND (reference sequence). This CDR3 has 14 residues. Here the CDR3 reads CASSIDGNTGELFF. Here the CDR3 DNA reads TGTGCCAGTAGTATAGACGGGAACACCGGGGAGCTGTTTTTT.

The V and J genes are TRBV7-2 and TRBJ2-2, with 12 nucleotides matching TRBD1. The CDR3 covers 14 residues. With V trimmed by 5 bases and J by 9 bases, 4 bases remained unmatched. Per the germline V gene, CDR1 is SGHTA and CDR2 is FQGNSA. DNA of the CDR3: TGTGCCAGCAGCCCCGGGACAGGGGGCCGGGAGCTGTTTTTT. The encoded protein is CASSPGTGGRELFF.

The V and J genes are TRBV12-5 and TRBJ2-7, with D possibly being TRBD1 (6 bases). This CDR3 has 16 residues. V shed 0 bases and J shed 0 bases, with 12 bases lying between them. Germline assignment: CDR1 LGHNT and CDR2 FRNRAP. CDR3 coding DNA: TGTGCTAGTGGTTTGGTAGTATGGGACACCTCCTACGAGCAGTACTTC. Amino acids: CASGLVVWDTSYEQYF.

In its sample, this clone was seen once. V gene TRBV7-9 combines with J gene TRBJ2-7, with TRBD1 identical over 8 bases. Germline V lookup: CDR1 SEHNR, CDR2 FQNEAQ (reference sequence). This CDR3 is built from 16 residues. After removal of 5 bases from V and 1 base from J, the junction contained 10 bases not matched to a gene. CDR3: CASSTSGQGYSYEQYF. Here the CDR3 DNA reads TGTGCCAGCAGCACCTCCGGACAGGGCTATTCCTACGAGCAGTACTTC. Together with reference TRBV7-9 and TRBJ2-7, the CDR3 gives the full variable domain: DTGVSQNPRHKITKRGQNVTFRCDPISEHNRLYWYRQTLGQGPEFLTYFQNEAQLEKSRLLSDRFSAERPKGSFSTLEIQRTEQGDSAMYLCASSTSGQGYSYEQYFGPGTRLTVT.

This clone has only one observation. The chain uses TRBV11-2 and TRBJ2-4; tentatively, D is TRBD1 (6 bases). Trimming pared 5 bases from V and 2 bases from J, leaving 13 bases between. Germline V lookup: CDR1 SGHAT, CDR2 FQNNGV. This CDR3 contains 15 residues. The CDR3 spells CASSLRRGPKNIQYF. DNA for the CDR3: TGTGCCAGCAGCCTACGCAGGGGCCCCAAAAACATTCAGTACTTC.

This chain uses TRBV9 with TRBJ2-5; no clear D gene. From germline, CDR1 is SGDLS and CDR2 YYNGEE. The CDR3 has 13 amino acids. The ends were cut back, 2 bases at V and 1 base at J, with 6 bases in the middle. The CDR3 sequence is CASSVWPQETQYF. The CDR3 DNA reads TGTGCCAGCAGCGTTTGGCCCCAAGAGACCCAGTACTTC.

In DNA form, the CDR3 reads TGTGCCAGCAGCTTCCTACAGGGGACCGGGGAGCTGTTTTTT. Encoded protein: CASSFLQGTGELFF. The chain couples TRBV5-4 to TRBJ2-2; 7 nucleotides agree with TRBD1. CDR3 length: 14 amino acids. Per the germline V gene, CDR1 is SGHNT and CDR2 is YYREEE (reference sequence). The V and J ends lost 2 bases and 5 bases, in that order; junction bases with no gene match: 3.

On this clone itself: The sample contains more than one DNA sequence encoding this CDR3. The rearrangement links TRBV11-2 to TRBJ2-2; tentative D call: TRBD1 (5 bases). From germline, CDR1 is SGHAT and CDR2 FQNNGV. The CDR3 runs to 14 residues. Trimming stripped 2 bases from V and 4 bases from J, with 8 bases between. The CDR3 bases are TGTGCCAGCAGCTTAACAGGTGGCACCGGGGAGCTGTTTTTT. This translates into CASSLTGGTGELFF.

The chain uses TRBV29-1 and TRBJ1-2; 7 nucleotides align to TRBD1. The junction had 13 bases not matched to a gene; V was cut back by 6 bases and J by 0 bases. The V gene's germline CDR1 is SQVTM and CDR2 ANQGSEA. The CDR3 consists of 16 residues. CDR3 DNA sequence: TGCAGCGTAGACCGGACAGGCACTCCTTCTAACTATGGCTACACCTTC. Protein product: CSVDRTGTPSNYGYTF.

The J gene is TRBJ2-1, the V gene TRBV21-1; the table's TRBD2 call for D was not verified on the DNA. TRBV21-1 is an annotated pseudogene. The CDR3 runs to 18 residues. This CDR3 is CASSKTGTTLSSYNEQFF. DNA of the CDR3: TGTGCCAGCAGCAAGACCGGCACTACTTTAAGCTCCTACAATGAGCAGTTCTTC.

The J gene is TRBJ1-1, the V gene TRBV29-1; D is ambiguous. Germline lookup yields CDR1 SQVTM and CDR2 ANQGSEA. The CDR3 has 12 amino acids. Trimming stripped 6 bases from V and 4 bases from J, with 12 bases between. Here the CDR3 reads CSVRGFSTEAFF. In DNA form, the CDR3 reads TGCAGCGTACGGGGATTCAGCACTGAAGCTTTCTTT.

This clone was recorded only once. The chain links TRBV5-1 to TRBJ2-7, with D perhaps matching TRBD1 (5 bases). Germline loops: CDR1 SGHRS, CDR2 YFSETQ. The V and J ends lost 5 bases and 0 bases respectively, with 15 bases between them. This CDR3 spans 15 amino acids. The DNA for the CDR3 is TGCGCCAGCAGGCCCGCAGGGAACCCCTCCTACGAGCAGTACTTC. Its translation is CASRPAGNPSYEQYF. Based on the CDR3 plus reference TRBV5-1 and TRBJ2-7, the full variable domain is KAGVTQTPRYLIKTRGQQVTLSCSPISGHRSVSWYQQTPGQGLQFLFEYFSETQRNKGNFPGRFSGRQFSNSRSEMNVSTLELGDSALYLCASRPAGNPSYEQYFGPGTRLTVT.

The chain employs TRBV11-2 and TRBJ2-6; D remains ambiguous. The V end lost 4 bases, the J end lost 1 base, and 8 bases lay between the germline ends. Germline V gene sequence: CDR1 SGHAT, CDR2 FQNNGV. The CDR3 runs to 15 residues. The CDR3 protein is CASSSILSGANVLTF. The CDR3 DNA sequence: TGTGCCAGCAGCTCAATTCTATCTGGGGCCAACGTCCTGACTTTC.

The V and J genes are TRBV5-1 and TRBJ2-1; weak D call: TRBD1 (6 bases). The CDR3 contains 16 residues. Germline V gene data show CDR1 as SGHRS and CDR2 as YFSETQ. Trimming left V 4 bases short and J 0 bases short, with 14 bases between. For the CDR3, the DNA is TGCGCCAGCAGCGCAGGGGACCTGAGCTCCTACAATGAGCAGTTCTTC. Translated: CASSAGDLSSYNEQFF.

The chain carries TRBV28 and TRBJ2-1, with 9 bases identical to TRBD2. V shed 3 bases, J shed 6 bases, and the junction held 6 bases outside the gene matches. This CDR3 region has 15 residues. Germline values: CDR1 MDHEN, CDR2 SYDVKM. Here the CDR3 DNA reads TGTGCCAGCAGTTTGCAGCGGGAGGTAGTCAATGAGCAGTTCTTC. Translated, it gives CASSLQREVVNEQFF.

The chain couples TRBV7-9 to TRBJ1-1; tentative D call: TRBD1 (6 bases). V shed 4 bases and J shed 3 bases, with 9 bases lying between them. Germline V lookup: CDR1 SEHNR, CDR2 FQNEAQ (reference sequence). The CDR3 is 13 amino acids. The CDR3 is CASSSQGHTEAFF. As DNA, the CDR3 is TGTGCCAGCAGCTCACAGGGTCACACTGAAGCTTTCTTT.

The genes are TRBV27 and TRBJ2-2, with 8 bases matching TRBD2. Germline V gene lookup returns CDR1 MNHEY and CDR2 SMNVEV (reference sequence). V lost 0 bases, J lost 5 bases, and 5 bases stayed unmatched. The CDR3 is made up of 16 amino acids. CDR3 sequence reads: CASSLSKRELTGELFF. Written as DNA, the CDR3 is TGTGCCAGCAGTTTATCGAAGCGGGAGTTAACCGGGGAGCTGTTTTTT.

The genes are TRBV19 and TRBJ1-5; 7 nucleotides line up with TRBD1. The CDR3 runs 14 residues. Trimming took 6 bases from V and 3 from J; bases not matched to a gene: 5. From germline, CDR1 is LNHDA and CDR2 SQIVND (reference sequence). CDR3 DNA sequence: TGTGCCAGTAGAGAACAGGGGAACAATCAGCCCCAGCATTTT. Translated, it gives CASREQGNNQPQHF.

This clone was detected only once. This rearrangement joins TRBV19 to TRBJ1-1, with D perhaps matching TRBD1 (5 bases). This CDR3 contains 12 residues. The germline gives CDR1 LNHDA, CDR2 SQIVND (reference sequence). Between the trimmed V and J ends, which lost 6 bases and 3 bases, there was a span of 8 bases. This CDR3 reads CASSQGYTEAFF. DNA of the CDR3: TGTGCCAGTAGCCAGGGTTACACTGAAGCTTTCTTT.

The chain has TRBV11-2 and TRBJ1-1; a possible D gene is TRBD1 (6 bases). The CDR3 runs to 13 residues. Germline CDR1 SGHAT, CDR2 FQNNGV. Trimming removed 4 bases at V and 5 bases at J, with 11 bases between. CDR3 nucleotides: TGTGCCAGCAGCTACAGGGTTGGGACTGAAGCTTTCTTT. Residues: CASSYRVGTEAFF.

The chain is built from TRBV5-5 and TRBJ1-5, with 7 bases fitting TRBD1. In germline, CDR1 is SGHKS, CDR2 YYEKEE (reference sequence). Trimming at V came to 5 bases and at J to 7 bases, leaving 12 bases not matched to a gene. This CDR3 is built from 15 residues. The CDR3 DNA follows: TGTGCCAGCAGTATGTACCGGGACAGAGAACAGCCCCAGCATTTT. It encodes CASSMYRDREQPQHF.

This clone showed up just once. The chain couples TRBV18 to TRBJ2-2, with D possibly matching TRBD1 (5 bases). CDR3 length: 15 amino acids. Germline V CDR1 and CDR2: KGHSH, LQKENI. Between the trimmed V and J ends, which lost 3 bases and 0 bases, there was a span of 8 bases. The CDR3 sequence is CASSPRQSNTGELFF. The CDR3 DNA sequence: TGTGCCAGCTCACCTAGACAGTCGAACACCGGGGAGCTGTTTTTT.

The rearrangement uses TRBV6-5 and TRBJ2-3, with 12 bases aligning to TRBD2. This CDR3 region has 16 residues. Per germline, CDR1 MNHEY and CDR2 SVGAGI. With 2 bases clipped from V and 3 bases from J, the junction kept 3 bases outside the gene matches. This CDR3 is CASSYRLAGVTDTQYF. The CDR3 DNA follows: TGTGCCAGCAGTTACAGACTAGCGGGAGTTACAGATACGCAGTATTTT.